The source of this T cell receptor (beta chain) is a study of Graves' ophthalmopathy and Graves' hyperthyroidism. Participants with hyperthyroidism, aged 18 to 65, were newly diagnosed with under 2 months' duration. Per germline, CDR1 SGHDN and CDR2 FVKESK. The CDR3 has 15 residues. Scientists amplified the TCR beta CDR3 regions from RNA transcripts. The workflow started with a first-round RT-PCR run with HTBI primers and then moved on to a second-round multiplex PCR. MiXCR was run by TCRdb on the multiplex PCR reads, yielding one entry per CDR3 protein. The data contain about 590,000 distinct CDR3 sequences, less than 40% of them singletons. In this sample, this clonotype turned up a few times.

This receptor was identified in an adult man with Graves' hyperthyroidism. The source material was peripheral blood or thyroid tissue (not recorded which). The chain carries TRBV14 and TRBJ2-5; TRBD2 aligns across 12 bases. With the DNA end fitting TRBJ2-1 better, the J assignment may be wrong. CDR3 nucleotides: TGTGCCAGCAGCCATAGACTAGCGGGAGTTGGTGAGCAGTTCTTC. This encodes CASSHRLAGVGEQFF.